This TCR beta chain was observed in a study of cytomegalovirus exposure and HLA in healthy donors. With 60 Vbeta and 13 Jbeta primers, the PCR was carried out. TCRdb's copy holds only in-frame clones and misses some; the assay was immunoSEQ multiplex PCR. The repertoire holds about 150,000 clones, with around 77% as singletons. The V gene's germline CDR1 is SNHLY and CDR2 FYNNEI. The CDR3 has 15 amino acids. V lost 6 bases and J lost 0; bases outside the gene matches: 4. The sequence was obtained from a woman aged 40 to 55 in good health and CMV-seropositive. This sequence joins TRBV2 and TRBJ2-7; TRBD1 matches 11 bases. The sequenced material came from PBMCs. The CDR3: CASRDGTGGSYEQYF. DNA for the CDR3: TGTGCCAGCAGGGACGGGACAGGGGGCTCCTACGAGCAGTACTTC.